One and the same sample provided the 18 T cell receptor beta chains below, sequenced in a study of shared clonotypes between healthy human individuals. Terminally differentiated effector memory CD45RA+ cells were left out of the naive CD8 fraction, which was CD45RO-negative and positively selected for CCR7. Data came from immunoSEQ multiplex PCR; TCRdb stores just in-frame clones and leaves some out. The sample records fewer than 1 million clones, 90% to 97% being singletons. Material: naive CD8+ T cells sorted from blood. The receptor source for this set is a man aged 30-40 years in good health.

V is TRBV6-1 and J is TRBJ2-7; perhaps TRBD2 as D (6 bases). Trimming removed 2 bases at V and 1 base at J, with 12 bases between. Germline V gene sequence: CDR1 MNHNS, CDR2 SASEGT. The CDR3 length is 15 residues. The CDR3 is CASSEIADLSYEQYF. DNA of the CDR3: TGTGCCAGCAGTGAAATAGCGGACCTTTCCTACGAGCAGTACTTC.

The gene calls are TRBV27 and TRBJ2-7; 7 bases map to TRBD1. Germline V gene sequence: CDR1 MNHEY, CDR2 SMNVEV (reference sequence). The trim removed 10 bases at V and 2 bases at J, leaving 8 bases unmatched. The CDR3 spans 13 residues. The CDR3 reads CATATGRTYEQYF. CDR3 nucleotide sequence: TGTGCCACCGCGACAGGGCGCACCTACGAGCAGTACTTC.

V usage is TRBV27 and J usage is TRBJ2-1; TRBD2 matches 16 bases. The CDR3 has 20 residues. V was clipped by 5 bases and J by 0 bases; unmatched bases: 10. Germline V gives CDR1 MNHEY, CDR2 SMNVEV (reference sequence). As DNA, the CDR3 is TGTGCCAGCAGTCGCCTTAAGGGACTAGCGGGAGGGCCCTCCTACAATGAGCAGTTCTTC. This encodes CASSRLKGLAGGPSYNEQFF.

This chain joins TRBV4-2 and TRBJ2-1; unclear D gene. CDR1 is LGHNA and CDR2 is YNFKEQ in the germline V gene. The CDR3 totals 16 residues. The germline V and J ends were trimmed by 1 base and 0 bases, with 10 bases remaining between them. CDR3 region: CASSQGRAPSYNEQFF. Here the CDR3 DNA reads TGTGCCAGCAGCCAAGGTCGGGCTCCCTCCTACAATGAGCAGTTCTTC.

The CDR3 loop is CAISANSEQFF. CDR3 sequence (DNA): TGTGCCATCAGCGCTAACAGTGAGCAGTTCTTC. The chain combines TRBV10-3 with TRBJ2-1; D not resolved. The V and J ends lost 6 bases and 9 bases respectively, with 9 bases between them. This CDR3 has 11 residues. Germline lookup yields CDR1 ENHRY and CDR2 SYGVKD.

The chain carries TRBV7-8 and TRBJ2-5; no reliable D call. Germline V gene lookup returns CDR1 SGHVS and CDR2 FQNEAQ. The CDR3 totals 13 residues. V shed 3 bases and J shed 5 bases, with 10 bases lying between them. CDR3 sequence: CASSFLATETQYF. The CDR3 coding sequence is TGTGCCAGCAGCTTTCTGGCCACGGAGACCCAGTACTTC.

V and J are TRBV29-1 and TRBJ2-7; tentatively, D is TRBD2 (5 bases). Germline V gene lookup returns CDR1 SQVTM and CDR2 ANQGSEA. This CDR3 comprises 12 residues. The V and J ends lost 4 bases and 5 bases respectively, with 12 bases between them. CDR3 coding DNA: TGCAGCGTTGTCGGGAATCCGGACGAGCAGTACTTC. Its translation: CSVVGNPDEQYF.

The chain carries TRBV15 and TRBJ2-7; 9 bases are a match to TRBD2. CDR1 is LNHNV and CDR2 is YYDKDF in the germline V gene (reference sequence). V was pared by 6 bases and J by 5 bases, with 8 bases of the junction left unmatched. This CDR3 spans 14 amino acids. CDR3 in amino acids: CATRGLAGNHEQYF. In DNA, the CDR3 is TGTGCCACCAGGGGGCTAGCGGGAAACCACGAGCAGTACTTC.

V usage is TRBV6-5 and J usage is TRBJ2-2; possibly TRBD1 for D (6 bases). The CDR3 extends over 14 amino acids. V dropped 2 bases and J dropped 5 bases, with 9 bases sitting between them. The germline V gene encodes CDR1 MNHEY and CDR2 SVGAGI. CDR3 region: CASSYTGTTGELFF. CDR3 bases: TGTGCCAGCAGTTACACTGGGACAACCGGGGAGCTGTTTTTT.

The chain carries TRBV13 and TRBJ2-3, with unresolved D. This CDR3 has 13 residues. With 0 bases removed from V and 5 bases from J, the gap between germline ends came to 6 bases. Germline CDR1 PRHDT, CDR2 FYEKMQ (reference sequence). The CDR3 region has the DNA TGTGCCAGCAGCTTAGGGGACGGAGATACGCAGTATTTT. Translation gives CASSLGDGDTQYF.

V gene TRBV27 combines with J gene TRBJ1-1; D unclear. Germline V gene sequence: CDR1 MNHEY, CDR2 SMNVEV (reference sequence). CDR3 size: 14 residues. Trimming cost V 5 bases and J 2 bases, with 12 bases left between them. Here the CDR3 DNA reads TGTGCCAGCAGTATAGGGAGGGAAAACACTGAAGCTTTCTTT. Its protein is CASSIGRENTEAFF.

This CDR3 reads CASSLGAGELETQYF. The CDR3 coding sequence is TGTGCCAGCAGCTTAGGTGCGGGAGAATTAGAGACCCAGTACTTC. The chain has TRBV11-3 and TRBJ2-5; 7 nucleotides align to TRBD2. Losses at the gene ends were 1 base for V and 4 bases for J; bases not matched to a gene: 6. CDR1 is SGHNT and CDR2 is YENEEA in the germline V gene. This CDR3 spans 15 amino acids.

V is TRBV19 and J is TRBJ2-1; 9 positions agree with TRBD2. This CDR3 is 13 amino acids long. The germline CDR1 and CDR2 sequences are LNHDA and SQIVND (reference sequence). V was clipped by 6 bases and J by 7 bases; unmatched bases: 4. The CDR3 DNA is TGTGCCAGTAGAGTAGCGGGAGTGAATGAGCAGTTCTTC. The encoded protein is CASRVAGVNEQFF. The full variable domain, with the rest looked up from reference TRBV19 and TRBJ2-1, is DGGITQSPKYLFRKEGQNVTLSCEQNLNHDAMYWYRQDPGQGLRLIYYSQIVNDFQKGDIAEGYSVSREKKESFPLTVTSAQKNPTAFYLCASRVAGVNEQFFGPGTRLTVL.

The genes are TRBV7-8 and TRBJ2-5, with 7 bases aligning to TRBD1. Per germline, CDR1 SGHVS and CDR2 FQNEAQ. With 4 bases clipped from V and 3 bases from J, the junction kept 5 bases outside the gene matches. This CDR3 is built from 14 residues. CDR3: CASSSRQGEETQYF. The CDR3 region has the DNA TGTGCCAGCAGCTCCAGACAGGGCGAAGAGACCCAGTACTTC.

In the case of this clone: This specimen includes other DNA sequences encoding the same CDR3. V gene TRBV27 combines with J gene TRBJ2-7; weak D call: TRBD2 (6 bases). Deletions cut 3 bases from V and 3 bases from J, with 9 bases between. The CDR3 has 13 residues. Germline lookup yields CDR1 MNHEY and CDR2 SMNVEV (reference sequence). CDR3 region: CASSFGRNYEQYF. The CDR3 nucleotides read TGTGCCAGCAGTTTTGGGAGGAACTACGAGCAGTACTTC.

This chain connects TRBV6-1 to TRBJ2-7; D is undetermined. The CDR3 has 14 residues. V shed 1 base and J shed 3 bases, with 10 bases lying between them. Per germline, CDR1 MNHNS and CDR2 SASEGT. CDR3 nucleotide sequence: TGTGCCAGCAGTGAAGGTAGCTGGGGCTACGAGCAGTACTTC. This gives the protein CASSEGSWGYEQYF.

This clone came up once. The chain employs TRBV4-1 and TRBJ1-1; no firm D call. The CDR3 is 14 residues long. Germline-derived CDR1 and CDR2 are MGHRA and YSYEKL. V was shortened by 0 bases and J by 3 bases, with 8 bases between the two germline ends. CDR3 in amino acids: CASSQEVFDTEAFF. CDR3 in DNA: TGCGCCAGCAGCCAAGAAGTATTTGACACTGAAGCTTTCTTT.

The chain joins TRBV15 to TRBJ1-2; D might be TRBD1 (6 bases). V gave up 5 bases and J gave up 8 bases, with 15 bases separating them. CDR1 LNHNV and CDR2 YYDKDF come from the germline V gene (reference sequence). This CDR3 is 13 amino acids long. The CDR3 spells CATSQYRDEGYTF. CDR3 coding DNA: TGTGCCACCAGCCAATACAGGGACGAAGGCTACACCTTC.